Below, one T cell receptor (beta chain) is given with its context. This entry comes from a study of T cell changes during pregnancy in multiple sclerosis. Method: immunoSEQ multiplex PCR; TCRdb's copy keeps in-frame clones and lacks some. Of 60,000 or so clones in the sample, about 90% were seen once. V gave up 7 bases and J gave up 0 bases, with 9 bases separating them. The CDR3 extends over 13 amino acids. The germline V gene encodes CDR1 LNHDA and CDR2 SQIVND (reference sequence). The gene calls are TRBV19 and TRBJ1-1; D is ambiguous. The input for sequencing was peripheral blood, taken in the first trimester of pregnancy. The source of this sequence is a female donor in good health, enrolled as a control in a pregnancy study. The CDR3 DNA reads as TGTGCCAGTAAAGATGGCCTGAACACTGAAGCTTTCTTT. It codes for CASKDGLNTEAFF. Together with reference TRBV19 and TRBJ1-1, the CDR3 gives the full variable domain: DGGITQSPKYLFRKEGQNVTLSCEQNLNHDAMYWYRQDPGQGLRLIYYSQIVNDFQKGDIAEGYSVSREKKESFPLTVTSAQKNPTAFYLCASKDGLNTEAFFGQGTRLTVV.